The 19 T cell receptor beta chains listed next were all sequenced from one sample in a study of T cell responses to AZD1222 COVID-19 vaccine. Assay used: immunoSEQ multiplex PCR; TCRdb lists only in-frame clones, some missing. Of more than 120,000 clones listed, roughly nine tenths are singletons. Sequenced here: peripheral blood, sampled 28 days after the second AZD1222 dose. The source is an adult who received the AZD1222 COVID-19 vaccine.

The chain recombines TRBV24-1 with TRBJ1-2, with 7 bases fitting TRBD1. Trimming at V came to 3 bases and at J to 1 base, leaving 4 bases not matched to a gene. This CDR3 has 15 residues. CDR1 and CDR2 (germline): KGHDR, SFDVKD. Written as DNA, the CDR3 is TGTGCCACCAGTGATCGCAGGGGGGTTAACTATGGCTACACCTTC. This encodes CATSDRRGVNYGYTF.

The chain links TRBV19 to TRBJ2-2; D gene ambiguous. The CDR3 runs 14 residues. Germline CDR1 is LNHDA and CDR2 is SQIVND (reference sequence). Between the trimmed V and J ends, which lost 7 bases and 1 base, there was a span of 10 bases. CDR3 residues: CASTSRRNTGELFF. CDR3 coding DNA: TGTGCCAGTACGTCGAGACGGAACACCGGGGAGCTGTTTTTT.

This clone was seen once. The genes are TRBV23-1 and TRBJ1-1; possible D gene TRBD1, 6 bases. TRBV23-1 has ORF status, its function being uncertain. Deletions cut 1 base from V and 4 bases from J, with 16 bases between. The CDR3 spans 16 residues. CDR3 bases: TGCGCCAGCAGTCAATTACTCTTGGGACAAGTCACTGAAGCTTTCTTT. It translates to CASSQLLLGQVTEAFF.

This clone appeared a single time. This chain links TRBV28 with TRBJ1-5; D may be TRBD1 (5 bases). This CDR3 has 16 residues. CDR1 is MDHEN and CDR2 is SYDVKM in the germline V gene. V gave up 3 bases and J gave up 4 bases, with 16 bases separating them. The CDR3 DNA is TGTGCCAGCAGTTTCCCCAGGCCAGGGAAGAATCAGCCCCAGCATTTT. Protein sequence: CASSFPRPGKNQPQHF. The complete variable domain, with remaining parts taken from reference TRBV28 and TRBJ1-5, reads DVKVTQSSRYLVKRTGEKVFLECVQDMDHENMFWYRQDPGLGLRLIYFSYDVKMKEKGDIPEGYSVSREKKERFSLILESASTNQTSMYLCASSFPRPGKNQPQHFGDGTRLSIL.

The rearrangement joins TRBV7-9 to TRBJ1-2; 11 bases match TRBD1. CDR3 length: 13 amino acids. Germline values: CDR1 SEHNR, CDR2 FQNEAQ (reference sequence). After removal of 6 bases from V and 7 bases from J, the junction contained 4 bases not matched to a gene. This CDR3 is CASRGQGEGGYTF. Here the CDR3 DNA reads TGTGCCAGCAGGGGACAGGGGGAGGGTGGCTACACCTTC.

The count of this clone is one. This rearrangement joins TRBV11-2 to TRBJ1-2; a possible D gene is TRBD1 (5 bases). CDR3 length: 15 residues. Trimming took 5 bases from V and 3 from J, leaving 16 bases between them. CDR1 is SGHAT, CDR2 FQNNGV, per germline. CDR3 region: CASSRDLVTDYGYTF. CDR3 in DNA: TGTGCCAGCAGCCGGGACCTCGTCACCGACTATGGCTACACCTTC. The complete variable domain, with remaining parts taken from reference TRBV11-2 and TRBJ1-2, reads EAGVAQSPRYKIIEKRQSVAFWCNPISGHATLYWYQQILGQGPKLLIQFQNNGVVDDSQLPKDRFSAERLKGVDSTLKIQPAKLEDSAVYLCASSRDLVTDYGYTFGSGTRLTVV.

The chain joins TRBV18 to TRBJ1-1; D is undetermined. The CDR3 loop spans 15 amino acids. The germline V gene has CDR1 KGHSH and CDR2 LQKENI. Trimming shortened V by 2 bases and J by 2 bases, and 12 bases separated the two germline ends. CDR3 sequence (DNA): TGTGCCAGCTCACCAGGTAACAGATTAAACACTGAAGCTTTCTTT. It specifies CASSPGNRLNTEAFF.

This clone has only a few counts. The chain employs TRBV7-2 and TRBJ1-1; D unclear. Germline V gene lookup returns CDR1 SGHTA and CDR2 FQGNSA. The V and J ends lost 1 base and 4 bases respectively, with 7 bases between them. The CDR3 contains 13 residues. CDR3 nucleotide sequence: TGTGCCAGCAGCTTAGACAGATCCACTGAAGCTTTCTTT. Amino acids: CASSLDRSTEAFF.

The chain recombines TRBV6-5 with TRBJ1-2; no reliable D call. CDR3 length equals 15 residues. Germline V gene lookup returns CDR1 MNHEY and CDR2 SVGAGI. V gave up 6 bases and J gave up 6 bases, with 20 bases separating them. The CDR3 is CASSKNRGVANGYTF. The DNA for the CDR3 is TGTGCCAGCAGCAAGAACCGCGGGGTTGCGAATGGCTACACCTTC.

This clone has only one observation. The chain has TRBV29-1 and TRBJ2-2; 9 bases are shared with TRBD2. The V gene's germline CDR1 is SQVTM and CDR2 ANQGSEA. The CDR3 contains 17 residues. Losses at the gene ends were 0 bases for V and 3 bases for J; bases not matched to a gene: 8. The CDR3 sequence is CSVEDVVAGVHTGELFF. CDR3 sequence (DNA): TGCAGCGTTGAAGATGTAGTAGCGGGGGTCCACACCGGGGAGCTGTTTTTT.

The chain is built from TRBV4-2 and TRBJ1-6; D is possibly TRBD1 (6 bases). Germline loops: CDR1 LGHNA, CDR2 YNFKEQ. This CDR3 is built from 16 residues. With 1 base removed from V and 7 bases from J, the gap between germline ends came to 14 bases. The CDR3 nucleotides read TGTGCCAGCAGCCAAGGTCTCCCAGGGGAAAATTCACCCCTCCACTTT. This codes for CASSQGLPGENSPLHF.

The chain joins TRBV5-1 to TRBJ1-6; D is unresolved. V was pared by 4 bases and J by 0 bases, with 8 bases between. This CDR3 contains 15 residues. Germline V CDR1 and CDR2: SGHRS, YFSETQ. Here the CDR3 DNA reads TGCGCCAGCAGCGATAAGAGCTCCTATAATTCACCCCTCCACTTT. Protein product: CASSDKSSYNSPLHF.

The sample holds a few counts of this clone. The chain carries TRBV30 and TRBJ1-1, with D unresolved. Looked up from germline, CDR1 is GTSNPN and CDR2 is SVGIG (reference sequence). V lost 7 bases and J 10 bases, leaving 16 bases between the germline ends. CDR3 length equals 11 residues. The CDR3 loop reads CASFGRSGAFF. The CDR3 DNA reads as TGTGCCTCCTTTGGAAGATCGGGAGCTTTCTTT.

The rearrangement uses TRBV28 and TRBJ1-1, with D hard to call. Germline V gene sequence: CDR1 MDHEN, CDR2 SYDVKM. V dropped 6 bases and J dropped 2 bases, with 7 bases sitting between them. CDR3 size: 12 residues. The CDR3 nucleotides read TGTGCCAGCAGCCCACCCAACACTGAAGCTTTCTTT. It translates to CASSPPNTEAFF.

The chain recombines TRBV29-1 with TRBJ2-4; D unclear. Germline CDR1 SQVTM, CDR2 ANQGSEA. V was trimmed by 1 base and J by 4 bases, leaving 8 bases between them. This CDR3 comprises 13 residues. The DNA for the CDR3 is TGCAGCGTTGAAGGGTCCCCAAAAAACATTCAGTACTTC. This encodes CSVEGSPKNIQYF.

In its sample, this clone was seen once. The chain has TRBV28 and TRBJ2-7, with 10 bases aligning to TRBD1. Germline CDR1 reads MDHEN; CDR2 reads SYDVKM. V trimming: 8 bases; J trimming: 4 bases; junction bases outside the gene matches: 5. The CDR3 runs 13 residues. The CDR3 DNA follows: TGTGCCAGCGGGGACAGGGGATTGTACGAGCAGTACGTC. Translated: CASGDRGLYEQYV.

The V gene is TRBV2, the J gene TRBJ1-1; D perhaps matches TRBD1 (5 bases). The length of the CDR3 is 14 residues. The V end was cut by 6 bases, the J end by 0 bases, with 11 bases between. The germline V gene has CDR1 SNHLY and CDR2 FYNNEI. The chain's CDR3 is CASRLDRMNTEAFF. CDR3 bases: TGTGCCAGCAGACTCGACAGAATGAACACTGAAGCTTTCTTT.

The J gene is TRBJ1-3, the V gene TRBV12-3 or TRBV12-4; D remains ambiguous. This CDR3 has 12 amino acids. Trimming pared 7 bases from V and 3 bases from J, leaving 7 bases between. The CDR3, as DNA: TGTGCCAGCACCCTGATTGGAAACACCATATATTTT. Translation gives CASTLIGNTIYF.

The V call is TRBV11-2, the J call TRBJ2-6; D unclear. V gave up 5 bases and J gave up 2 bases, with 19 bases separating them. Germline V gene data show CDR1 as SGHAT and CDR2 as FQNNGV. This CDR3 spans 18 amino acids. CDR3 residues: CASSPSRVNLPGANVLTF. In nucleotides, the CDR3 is TGTGCCAGCAGCCCGAGTAGGGTTAATCTCCCTGGGGCCAACGTCCTGACTTTC.